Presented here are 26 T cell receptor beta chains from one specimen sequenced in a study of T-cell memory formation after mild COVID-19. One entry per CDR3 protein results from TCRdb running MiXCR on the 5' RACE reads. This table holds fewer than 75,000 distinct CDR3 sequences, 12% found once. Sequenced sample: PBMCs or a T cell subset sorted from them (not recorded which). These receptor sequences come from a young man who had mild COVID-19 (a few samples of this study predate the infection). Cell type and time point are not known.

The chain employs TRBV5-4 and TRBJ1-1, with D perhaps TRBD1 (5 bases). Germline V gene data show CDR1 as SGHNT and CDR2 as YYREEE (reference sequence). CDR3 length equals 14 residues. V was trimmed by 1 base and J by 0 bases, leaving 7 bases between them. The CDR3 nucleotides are TGTGCCAGCAGCTTGCAGGGCGTGAACACTGAAGCTTTCTTT. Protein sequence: CASSLQGVNTEAFF.

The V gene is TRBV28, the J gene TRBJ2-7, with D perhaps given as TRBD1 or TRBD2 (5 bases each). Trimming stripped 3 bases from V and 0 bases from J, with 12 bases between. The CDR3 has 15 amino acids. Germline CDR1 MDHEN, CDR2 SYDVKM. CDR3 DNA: TGTGCCAGCAGTTTTGCGCCGGGACCCTCCTACGAGCAGTACGTC. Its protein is CASSFAPGPSYEQYV.

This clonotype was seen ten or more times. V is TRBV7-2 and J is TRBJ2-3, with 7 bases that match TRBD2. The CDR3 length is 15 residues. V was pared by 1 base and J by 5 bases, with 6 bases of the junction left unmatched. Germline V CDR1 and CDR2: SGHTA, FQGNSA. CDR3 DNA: TGTGCCAGCAGCTTAGAACCGGGGGGAGTAGATACGCAGTATTTT. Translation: CASSLEPGGVDTQYF.

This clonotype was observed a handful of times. CDR3: CASSQPGLEKNIQYF. The CDR3 nucleotides are TGTGCCAGCAGTCAGCCGGGACTAGAAAAAAACATTCAGTACTTC. The chain links TRBV7-9 to TRBJ2-4; 8 nucleotides align to TRBD2. This CDR3 contains 15 residues. Germline CDR1 is SEHNR and CDR2 is FQNEAQ (reference sequence). Trimming took 6 bases from V and 4 from J; bases not matched to a gene: 8.

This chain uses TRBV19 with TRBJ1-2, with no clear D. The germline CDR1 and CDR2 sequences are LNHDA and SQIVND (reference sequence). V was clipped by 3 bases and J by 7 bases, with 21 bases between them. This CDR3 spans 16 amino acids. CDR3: CASSIRRRARGGGYTF. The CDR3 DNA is TGTGCCAGTAGTATTCGCCGGCGGGCGCGCGGCGGTGGCTACACCTTC. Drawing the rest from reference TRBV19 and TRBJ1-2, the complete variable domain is DGGITQSPKYLFRKEGQNVTLSCEQNLNHDAMYWYRQDPGQGLRLIYYSQIVNDFQKGDIAEGYSVSREKKESFPLTVTSAQKNPTAFYLCASSIRRRARGGGYTFGSGTRLTVV.

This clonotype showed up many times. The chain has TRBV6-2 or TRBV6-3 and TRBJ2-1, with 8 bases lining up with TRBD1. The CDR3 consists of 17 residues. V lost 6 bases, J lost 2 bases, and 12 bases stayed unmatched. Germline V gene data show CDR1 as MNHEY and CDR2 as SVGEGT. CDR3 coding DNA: TGTGCCAGCAGCGATAGGACAGGGCTGTTGACCTACAATGAGCAGTTCTTC. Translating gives CASSDRTGLLTYNEQFF.

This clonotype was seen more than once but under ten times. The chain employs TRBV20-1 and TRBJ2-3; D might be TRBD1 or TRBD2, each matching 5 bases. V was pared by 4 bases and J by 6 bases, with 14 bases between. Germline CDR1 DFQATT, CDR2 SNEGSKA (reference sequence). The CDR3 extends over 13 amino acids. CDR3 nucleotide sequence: TGCAGTGCTACCGGGACCCCAGGGGATACGCAGTATTTT. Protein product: CSATGTPGDTQYF.

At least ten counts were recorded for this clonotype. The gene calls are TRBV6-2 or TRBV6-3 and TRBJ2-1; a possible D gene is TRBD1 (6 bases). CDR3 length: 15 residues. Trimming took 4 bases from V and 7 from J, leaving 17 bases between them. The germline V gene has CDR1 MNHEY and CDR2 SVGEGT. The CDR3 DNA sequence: TGTGCCAGCAGTTTCATGTGGGGGCTGGGGAATGAGCAGTTCTTC. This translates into CASSFMWGLGNEQFF.

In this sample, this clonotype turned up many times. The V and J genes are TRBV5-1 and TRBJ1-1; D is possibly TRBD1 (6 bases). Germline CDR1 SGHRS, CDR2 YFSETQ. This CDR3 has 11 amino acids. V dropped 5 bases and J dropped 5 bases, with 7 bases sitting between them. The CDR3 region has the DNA TGCGCCAGCAGGAGGGGGACTGAAGCTTTCTTT. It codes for CASRRGTEAFF.

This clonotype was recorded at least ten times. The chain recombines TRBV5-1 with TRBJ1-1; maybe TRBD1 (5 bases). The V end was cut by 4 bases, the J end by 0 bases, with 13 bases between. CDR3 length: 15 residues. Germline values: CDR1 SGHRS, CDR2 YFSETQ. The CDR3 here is CASSPLTALNTEAFF. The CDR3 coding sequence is TGCGCCAGCAGCCCTTTGACAGCCTTGAACACTGAAGCTTTCTTT. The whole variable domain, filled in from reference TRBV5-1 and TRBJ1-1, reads KAGVTQTPRYLIKTRGQQVTLSCSPISGHRSVSWYQQTPGQGLQFLFEYFSETQRNKGNFPGRFSGRQFSNSRSEMNVSTLELGDSALYLCASSPLTALNTEAFFGQGTRLTVV.

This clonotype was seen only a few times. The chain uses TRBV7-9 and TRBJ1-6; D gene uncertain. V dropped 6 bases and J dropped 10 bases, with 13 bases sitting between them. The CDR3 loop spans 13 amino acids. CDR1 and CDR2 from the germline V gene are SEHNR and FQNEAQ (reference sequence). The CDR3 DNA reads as TGTGCCAGCAGGCCTCAGGTGGACTCACCCCTCCACTTT. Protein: CASRPQVDSPLHF. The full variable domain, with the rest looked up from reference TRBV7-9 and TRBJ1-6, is DTGVSQNPRHKITKRGQNVTFRCDPISEHNRLYWYRQTLGQGPEFLTYFQNEAQLEKSRLLSDRFSAERPKGSFSTLEIQRTEQGDSAMYLCASRPQVDSPLHFGNGTRLTVT.

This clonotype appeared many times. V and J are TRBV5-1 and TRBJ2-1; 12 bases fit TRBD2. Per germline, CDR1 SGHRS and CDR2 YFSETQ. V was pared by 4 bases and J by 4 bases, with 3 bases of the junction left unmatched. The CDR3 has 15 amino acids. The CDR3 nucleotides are TGCGCCAGCAGCCCCACTAGCGGGGGGTACAATGAGCAGTTCTTC. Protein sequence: CASSPTSGGYNEQFF.

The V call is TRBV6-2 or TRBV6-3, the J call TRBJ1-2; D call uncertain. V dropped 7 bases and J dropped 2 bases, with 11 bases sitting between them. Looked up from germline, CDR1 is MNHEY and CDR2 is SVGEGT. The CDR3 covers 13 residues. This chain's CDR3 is CASTPDGNYGYTF. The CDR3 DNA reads TGTGCCAGCACCCCCGACGGGAACTATGGCTACACCTTC.

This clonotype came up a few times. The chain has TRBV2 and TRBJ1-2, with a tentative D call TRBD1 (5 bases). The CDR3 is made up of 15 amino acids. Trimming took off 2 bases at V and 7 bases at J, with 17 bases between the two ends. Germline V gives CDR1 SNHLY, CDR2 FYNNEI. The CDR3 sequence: CASSEYPAPGSGYTF. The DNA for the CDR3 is TGTGCCAGCAGTGAATATCCAGCTCCAGGGAGTGGCTACACCTTC.

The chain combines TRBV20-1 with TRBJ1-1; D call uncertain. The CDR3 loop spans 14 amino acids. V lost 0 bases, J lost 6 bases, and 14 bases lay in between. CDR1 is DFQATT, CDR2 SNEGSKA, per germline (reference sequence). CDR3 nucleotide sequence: TGCAGTGCTAGAGAAGGCGGCTTGGGCCCTGAAGCTTTCTTT. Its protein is CSAREGGLGPEAFF.

CDR3 coding DNA: TGCGCCAGCAGCTTCGGGGGGCCGGGCGATGAGCAGTTCTTC. Translated, it gives CASSFGGPGDEQFF. V and J are TRBV5-1 and TRBJ2-1; a possible D gene is TRBD2 (7 bases). Trimming took off 2 bases at V and 8 bases at J, with 14 bases between the two ends. CDR1 is SGHRS, CDR2 YFSETQ, per germline. This CDR3 region has 14 residues.

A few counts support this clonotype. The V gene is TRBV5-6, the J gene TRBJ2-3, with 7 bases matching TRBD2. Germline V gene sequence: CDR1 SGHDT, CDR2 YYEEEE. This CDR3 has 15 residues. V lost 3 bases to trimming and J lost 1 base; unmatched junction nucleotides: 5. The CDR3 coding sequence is TGTGCCAGCAGCTCGAGACTAGCAGGCACAGATACGCAGTATTTT. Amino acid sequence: CASSSRLAGTDTQYF.

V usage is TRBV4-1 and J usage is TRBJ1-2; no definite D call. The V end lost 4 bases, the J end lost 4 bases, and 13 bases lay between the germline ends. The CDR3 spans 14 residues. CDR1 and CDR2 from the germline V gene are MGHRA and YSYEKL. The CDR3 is CASSRETVFYGYTF. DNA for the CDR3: TGCGCCAGCAGCCGAGAAACAGTTTTCTATGGCTACACCTTC.

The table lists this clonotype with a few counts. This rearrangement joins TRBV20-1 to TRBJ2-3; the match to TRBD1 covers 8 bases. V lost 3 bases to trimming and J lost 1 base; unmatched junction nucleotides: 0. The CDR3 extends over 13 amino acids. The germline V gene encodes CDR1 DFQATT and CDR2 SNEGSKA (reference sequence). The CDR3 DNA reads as TGCAGTGCTAGGACAGGGGGCACAGATACGCAGTATTTT. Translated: CSARTGGTDTQYF.

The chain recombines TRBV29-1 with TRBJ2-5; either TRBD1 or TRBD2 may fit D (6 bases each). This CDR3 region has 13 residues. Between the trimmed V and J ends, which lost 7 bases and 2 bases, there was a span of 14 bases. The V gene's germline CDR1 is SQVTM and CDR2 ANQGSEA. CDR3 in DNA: TGCAGCGCCGAGGGGGACTTACAAGAGACCCAGTACTTC. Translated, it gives CSAEGDLQETQYF.

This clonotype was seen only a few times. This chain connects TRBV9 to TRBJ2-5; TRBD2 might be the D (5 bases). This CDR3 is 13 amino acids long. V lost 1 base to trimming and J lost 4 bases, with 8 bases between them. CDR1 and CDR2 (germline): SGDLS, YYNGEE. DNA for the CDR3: TGTGCCAGCAGCGTAAGGGCGGGAGAGACCCAGTACTTC. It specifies CASSVRAGETQYF.

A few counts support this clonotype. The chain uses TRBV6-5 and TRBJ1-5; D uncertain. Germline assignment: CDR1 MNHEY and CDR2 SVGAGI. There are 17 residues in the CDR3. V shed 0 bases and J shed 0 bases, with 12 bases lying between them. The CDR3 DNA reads TGTGCCAGCAGTTACTCGATACCGCGAGATAGCAATCAGCCCCAGCATTTT. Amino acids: CASSYSIPRDSNQPQHF.

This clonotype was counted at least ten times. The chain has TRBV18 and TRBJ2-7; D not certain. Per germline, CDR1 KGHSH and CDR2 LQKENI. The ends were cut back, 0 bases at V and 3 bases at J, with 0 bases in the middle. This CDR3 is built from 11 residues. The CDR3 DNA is TGTGCCAGCTCACCACCCTACGAGCAGTACGTC. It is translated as CASSPPYEQYV.

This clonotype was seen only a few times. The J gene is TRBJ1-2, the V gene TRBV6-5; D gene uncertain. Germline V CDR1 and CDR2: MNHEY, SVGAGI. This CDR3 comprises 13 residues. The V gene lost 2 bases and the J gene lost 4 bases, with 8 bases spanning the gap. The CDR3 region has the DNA TGTGCCAGCAGTTACGGTAGAGGCTATGGCTACACCTTC. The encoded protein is CASSYGRGYGYTF.

Written as DNA, the CDR3 is TGTGCCAGCCGAAAAGGCCCCATATACACTGAAGCTTTCTTT. Protein product: CASRKGPIYTEAFF. This chain connects TRBV27 to TRBJ1-1; D is uncertain. This CDR3 is 14 amino acids long. Trimming shortened V by 8 bases and J by 3 bases, and 16 bases separated the two germline ends. In germline, CDR1 is MNHEY, CDR2 SMNVEV (reference sequence).

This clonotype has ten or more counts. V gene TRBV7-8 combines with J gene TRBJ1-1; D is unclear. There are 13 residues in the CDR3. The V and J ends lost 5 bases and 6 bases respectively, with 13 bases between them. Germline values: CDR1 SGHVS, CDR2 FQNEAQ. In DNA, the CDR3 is TGTGCCAGCAGCCTTTACCAGCACGCTGAAGCTTTCTTT. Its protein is CASSLYQHAEAFF.